A single sample gave rise to the 32 T cell receptor beta chains below, sequenced in a study of T cell responses to AZD1222 COVID-19 vaccine. Measured with immunoSEQ multiplex PCR; TCRdb has only the in-frame clones, and not every one. The sample carries over 110,000 clones, roughly 90% recorded once. This specimen consisted of peripheral blood, obtained on day 0 of AZD1222 vaccination. These TCRs come from an adult in good health.

The rearrangement joins TRBV5-6 to TRBJ2-2, with 10 bases aligning to TRBD1. This CDR3 has 16 residues. The germline gives CDR1 SGHDT, CDR2 YYEEEE. V trimming: 2 bases; J trimming: 1 base; junction bases outside the gene matches: 2. In DNA, the CDR3 is TGTGCCAGCAGCTTAAGGACAGGGGGGAACACCGGGGAGCTGTTTTTT. Protein sequence: CASSLRTGGNTGELFF. The complete variable domain, with remaining parts taken from reference TRBV5-6 and TRBJ2-2, reads DAGVTQSPTHLIKTRGQQVTLRCSPKSGHDTVSWYQQALGQGPQFIFQYYEEEERQRGNFPDRFSGHQFPNYSSELNVNALLLGDSALYLCASSLRTGGNTGELFFGEGSRLTVL.

The gene calls are TRBV19 and TRBJ1-1; 7 positions agree with TRBD1. The V gene end was trimmed by 3 bases and the J gene end by 1 base; junction bases not matched to a gene: 8. CDR1 and CDR2 (germline): LNHDA, SQIVND (reference sequence). CDR3 size: 16 residues. CDR3 amino acids: CASSIKGAGRNTEAFF. CDR3 sequence (DNA): TGTGCCAGTAGTATTAAGGGGGCGGGTCGGAACACTGAAGCTTTCTTT.

The chain joins TRBV6-5 to TRBJ2-1; tentative D call: TRBD2 (5 bases). The germline V gene encodes CDR1 MNHEY and CDR2 SVGAGI. V was pared by 5 bases and J by 4 bases, with 15 bases between. The CDR3 spans 15 residues. This CDR3 is CASSPKRWRYNEQFF. CDR3 coding DNA: TGTGCCAGCAGTCCGAAACGGTGGAGGTACAATGAGCAGTTCTTC.

The chain combines TRBV6-4 with TRBJ2-2; D is unclear. V was pared by 3 bases and J by 6 bases, with 8 bases between. The V gene's germline CDR1 is MRHNA and CDR2 SNTAGT. The CDR3 sequence is 13 residues long. In DNA, the CDR3 is TGTGCCAGCAGTGATAGAGAAGCCGGGGAGCTGTTTTTT. This sequence encodes CASSDREAGELFF.

V and J are TRBV5-4 and TRBJ2-7; D is possibly TRBD1 or TRBD2 (5 bases each). Deletions cut 0 bases from V and 7 bases from J, with 20 bases between. CDR3 length: 16 residues. CDR1 is SGHNT and CDR2 is YYREEE in the germline V gene (reference sequence). This CDR3 reads CASSLDGAGPVGEQYF. CDR3 in DNA: TGTGCCAGCAGCTTGGACGGGGCAGGGCCGGTGGGTGAGCAGTACTTC. The entire variable domain, with the rest obtained from reference TRBV5-4 and TRBJ2-7, is as follows: ETGVTQSPTHLIKTRGQQVTLRCSSQSGHNTVSWYQQALGQGPQFIFQYYREEENGRGNFPPRFSGLQFPNYSSELNVNALELDDSALYLCASSLDGAGPVGEQYFGPGTRLTVT.

The rearrangement links TRBV7-2 to TRBJ1-1, with D possibly being TRBD1 (5 bases). The CDR3 contains 15 residues. Germline-derived CDR1 and CDR2 are SGHTA and FQGNSA. Trimming took 1 base from V and 7 from J, leaving 16 bases between them. CDR3 sequence: CASSLDVTRGNEAFF. CDR3 coding DNA: TGTGCCAGCAGCTTAGACGTCACCCGGGGCAATGAAGCTTTCTTT. The entire variable domain, with the rest obtained from reference TRBV7-2 and TRBJ1-1, is as follows: GAGVSQSPSNKVTEKGKDVELRCDPISGHTALYWYRQSLGQGLEFLIYFQGNSAPDKSGLPSDRFSAERTGGSVSTLTIQRTQQEDSAVYLCASSLDVTRGNEAFFGQGTRLTVV.

The genes are TRBV28 and TRBJ2-7; TRBD2 agrees at 10 bases. CDR1 is MDHEN and CDR2 is SYDVKM in the germline V gene. V dropped 6 bases and J dropped 4; count of bases not matched to a gene: 15. The CDR3 totals 17 residues. The CDR3 nucleotides are TGTGCCAGCAGCTCCCCAAGCCTAGCGGGAGCTTTATACGAGCAGTACTTC. Translated: CASSSPSLAGALYEQYF. Supplemented by reference TRBV28 and TRBJ2-7, the full variable domain reads DVKVTQSSRYLVKRTGEKVFLECVQDMDHENMFWYRQDPGLGLRLIYFSYDVKMKEKGDIPEGYSVSREKKERFSLILESASTNQTSMYLCASSSPSLAGALYEQYFGPGTRLTVT.

The CDR3 is CASSPGVGQGDQPQHF. Written as DNA, the CDR3 is TGCGCCAGCAGCCCCGGGGTGGGACAGGGCGATCAGCCCCAGCATTTT. The chain joins TRBV5-1 to TRBJ1-5; TRBD1 agrees at 9 bases. Germline V CDR1 and CDR2: SGHRS, YFSETQ. V shed 4 bases, J shed 5 bases, and the junction held 10 bases outside the gene matches. This CDR3 is 16 amino acids long.

The chain combines TRBV28 with TRBJ1-2; no reliable D call. The CDR3 has 14 amino acids. Deletions cut 6 bases from V and 0 bases from J, with 11 bases between. Germline V gene lookup returns CDR1 MDHEN and CDR2 SYDVKM. CDR3 loop: CASSYLGANYGYTF. The DNA of the CDR3 is TGTGCCAGCAGCTATCTCGGAGCTAACTATGGCTACACCTTC.

V gene TRBV16 combines with J gene TRBJ1-3; D remains unclear. The CDR3 length is 16 residues. In germline, CDR1 is KGHSY, CDR2 FQNENV. V lost 0 bases to trimming and J lost 0 bases, with 9 bases between them. DNA for the CDR3: TGTGCCAGCAGCCAATCGGAGAGGTTCTCTGGAAACACCATATATTTT. This translates into CASSQSERFSGNTIYF.

The V call is TRBV9, the J call TRBJ2-1; 9 bases fit TRBD2. The CDR3 covers 14 residues. After removal of 0 bases from V and 10 bases from J, the junction contained 5 bases not matched to a gene. CDR1 and CDR2 from the germline V gene are SGDLS and YYNGEE. This chain's CDR3 is CASSVELAGKEQFF. DNA of the CDR3: TGTGCCAGCAGCGTAGAGCTAGCGGGAAAAGAGCAGTTCTTC. The full variable domain, with the rest looked up from reference TRBV9 and TRBJ2-1, is DSGVTQTPKHLITATGQRVTLRCSPRSGDLSVYWYQQSLDQGLQFLIQYYNGEERAKGNILERFSAQQFPDLHSELNLSSLELGDSALYFCASSVELAGKEQFFGPGTRLTVL.

The chain links TRBV2 to TRBJ2-2; 9 bases are a match to TRBD1. The germline gives CDR1 SNHLY, CDR2 FYNNEI. The V segment lost 6 bases and the J segment 6 bases; nucleotides outside the gene matches: 8. The CDR3 consists of 15 residues. The CDR3 bases are TGTGCCAGCAGGGGACAGGGCGCTGGCGCCGGGGAGCTGTTTTTT. This translates into CASRGQGAGAGELFF.

The table lists this clone with a few counts. The chain has TRBV5-4 and TRBJ1-6; 8 bases align to TRBD1. The CDR3 sequence is 15 residues long. With 4 bases clipped from V and 5 bases from J, the junction kept 5 bases outside the gene matches. Per germline, CDR1 SGHNT and CDR2 YYREEE (reference sequence). Here the CDR3 reads CASSTDRAHNSPLHF. The CDR3 DNA is TGTGCCAGCAGCACGGACAGGGCCCATAATTCACCCCTCCACTTT.

The chain has TRBV5-4 and TRBJ2-3; D might be TRBD2 (6 bases). Trimming pared 4 bases from V and 1 base from J, leaving 19 bases between. CDR3 size: 17 residues. Germline V lookup: CDR1 SGHNT, CDR2 YYREEE (reference sequence). Here the CDR3 reads CASSRFGGFGGTDTQYF. CDR3 coding DNA: TGTGCCAGCAGCCGCTTCGGGGGTTTTGGGGGCACAGATACGCAGTATTTT.

The CDR3 sequence is CAWSVGVVYQPQHF. The CDR3 region has the DNA TGTGCCTGGAGTGTTGGTGTGGTATATCAGCCCCAGCATTTT. V is TRBV30 and J is TRBJ1-5, with D unclear. Trimming cost V 0 bases and J 5 bases, with 11 bases left between them. The CDR3 runs 14 residues. Germline V gives CDR1 GTSNPN, CDR2 SVGIG (reference sequence).

This clone has just one count. The CDR3 sequence: CASSQTGLTYEQYF. The CDR3 bases are TGCGCCAGCAGCCAAACGGGACTAACCTACGAGCAGTACTTC. The chain uses TRBV4-1 and TRBJ2-7; 7 bases align to TRBD2. The J segment lost 2 bases and the V segment lost 2 bases, leaving 3 bases of the junction unmatched. The germline gives CDR1 MGHRA, CDR2 YSYEKL. This CDR3 spans 14 amino acids.

In its sample, this clone was seen once. DNA for the CDR3: TGCGCCAGCAGCTTCCTTGGGCTCTCTGGAAACACCATATATTTT. This translates into CASSFLGLSGNTIYF. The gene calls are TRBV4-1 and TRBJ1-3; D call uncertain. Germline V gives CDR1 MGHRA, CDR2 YSYEKL. The V end was cut by 5 bases, the J end by 0 bases, with 11 bases between. The CDR3 extends over 15 amino acids.

The V gene is TRBV19, the J gene TRBJ1-5; 8 nucleotides line up with TRBD1. The CDR3 runs to 18 residues. V lost 7 bases to trimming and J lost 1 base; unmatched junction nucleotides: 15. CDR1 and CDR2 from the germline V gene are LNHDA and SQIVND (reference sequence). CDR3 sequence reads: CASNPSGGPRGSNQPQHF. The DNA for the CDR3 is TGTGCCAGTAACCCATCAGGGGGCCCTCGGGGAAGCAATCAGCCCCAGCATTTT.

The chain has TRBV20-1 and TRBJ2-7; 7 bases line up with TRBD2. Germline assignment: CDR1 DFQATT and CDR2 SNEGSKA (reference sequence). J gave up 5 bases and V 3 bases, and 7 bases lay outside the gene matches. The CDR3 consists of 13 residues. In DNA form, the CDR3 reads TGCAGTGCTAGTTGGCGGGAGACCCACGAGCAGTACTTC. It is translated as CSASWRETHEQYF.

The rearrangement links TRBV12-5 to TRBJ2-3; TRBD1 matches at 10 bases. V gave up 0 bases and J gave up 3 bases; unmatched junction bases: 6. The CDR3 spans 17 residues. Germline CDR1 is LGHNT and CDR2 is FRNRAP. The CDR3 loop is CASGLVLGQGRTDTQYF. The CDR3 nucleotides are TGTGCTAGTGGTTTGGTACTGGGACAGGGGAGGACAGATACGCAGTATTTT.

This chain uses TRBV5-6 with TRBJ1-5; D unclear. Per the germline V gene, CDR1 is SGHDT and CDR2 is YYEEEE. This CDR3 has 17 amino acids. Trimming shortened V by 4 bases and J by 2 bases, and 19 bases separated the two germline ends. The CDR3, as DNA: TGTGCCAGCAGCGCATTTGACACCGTAATGGGCAATCAGCCCCAGCATTTT. Its translation: CASSAFDTVMGNQPQHF.

Remarks on this clone: Other DNA variants within this sample encode the same CDR3. The V and J genes are TRBV28 and TRBJ2-1; no definite D call. Trimming stripped 4 bases from V and 1 base from J, with 5 bases between. CDR1 and CDR2 from the germline V gene are MDHEN and SYDVKM. The CDR3 sequence is 13 residues long. In DNA, the CDR3 is TGTGCCAGCAGTTCAGCGTCCTACAATGAGCAGTTCTTC. Its translation: CASSSASYNEQFF. Looking up the rest from reference TRBV28 and TRBJ2-1 gives the full variable domain: DVKVTQSSRYLVKRTGEKVFLECVQDMDHENMFWYRQDPGLGLRLIYFSYDVKMKEKGDIPEGYSVSREKKERFSLILESASTNQTSMYLCASSSASYNEQFFGPGTRLTVL.

The V call is TRBV11-2, the J call TRBJ2-5, with unresolved D. The CDR3 spans 15 residues. V lost 0 bases and J lost 5, with 13 bases in between. The V gene's germline CDR1 is SGHAT and CDR2 FQNNGV. CDR3 nucleotide sequence: TGTGCCAGCAGCTTAGATCAGCCGGGCGGCGAGACCCAGTACTTC. Translating gives CASSLDQPGGETQYF. The full variable domain, completed using reference TRBV11-2 and TRBJ2-5, is EAGVAQSPRYKIIEKRQSVAFWCNPISGHATLYWYQQILGQGPKLLIQFQNNGVVDDSQLPKDRFSAERLKGVDSTLKIQPAKLEDSAVYLCASSLDQPGGETQYFGPGTRLLVL.

V is TRBV9 and J is TRBJ2-4, with D possibly being TRBD2 (5 bases). Germline V gene sequence: CDR1 SGDLS, CDR2 YYNGEE. This CDR3 is 15 amino acids long. V lost 4 bases and J lost 8, with 19 bases in between. The CDR3 spells CASSFSGMDMDIQYF. The CDR3 DNA is TGTGCCAGCAGCTTCAGCGGCATGGATATGGACATTCAGTACTTC.

The J gene is TRBJ1-2, the V gene TRBV28, with a weak D call TRBD1 (6 bases). This CDR3 is 13 amino acids long. V was cut by 11 bases and J by 1 base, with 14 bases left in between. Germline lookup yields CDR1 MDHEN and CDR2 SYDVKM. In DNA, the CDR3 is TGTGCCGCTTCGGGGGCCCTTAACTATGGCTACACCTTC. Protein sequence: CAASGALNYGYTF.

This clone was recorded once. The J gene is TRBJ1-1, the V gene TRBV14; D is perhaps TRBD1 (6 bases). The CDR3 is 14 residues long. CDR1 is SGHDN, CDR2 FVKESK, per germline. V was cut by 4 bases and J by 1 base, with 10 bases left in between. The CDR3 DNA is TGTGCCAGCAGCCCGTTACAGGGGAACACTGAAGCTTTCTTT. Protein sequence: CASSPLQGNTEAFF.

The chain carries TRBV28 and TRBJ2-3, with a tentative D call TRBD2 (6 bases). The germline CDR1 and CDR2 sequences are MDHEN and SYDVKM. The CDR3 has 16 amino acids. V was clipped by 6 bases and J by 4 bases, with 20 bases between them. The CDR3, as DNA: TGTGCCAGCAGAGTGGCACCCCCCAGGAGGGCAGATACGCAGTATTTT. It encodes CASRVAPPRRADTQYF.

V and J are TRBV3-1 (or the pseudogene TRBV3-2) and TRBJ2-3, with 9 bases fitting TRBD2. Germline loops: CDR1 LGHDT, CDR2 YNNKEL (reference sequence). This CDR3 comprises 14 residues. V lost 5 bases to trimming and J lost 5 bases; unmatched junction nucleotides: 5. The DNA of the CDR3 is TGTGCCAGCAGCGCCGGACTAGCGATAGATACGCAGTATTTT. Amino acid sequence: CASSAGLAIDTQYF.

This rearrangement joins TRBV7-8 to TRBJ2-7, with 9 positions matching TRBD1. Germline loops: CDR1 SGHVS, CDR2 FQNEAQ. This CDR3 has 15 amino acids. Germline trimming cut 5 bases from V and 4 bases from J; bases unmatched to any gene: 9. The CDR3 nucleotides read TGTGCCAGCAGCCGAGGGACAGGGCGTCTTTACGAGCAGTACTTC. Its translation is CASSRGTGRLYEQYF.

The chain uses TRBV5-1 and TRBJ1-4, with 7 bases aligning to TRBD1. CDR1 is SGHRS and CDR2 is YFSETQ in the germline V gene. Germline trimming cut 0 bases from V and 10 bases from J; bases unmatched to any gene: 6. CDR3 length: 14 amino acids. In nucleotides, the CDR3 is TGCGCCAGCAGCTTGGGGGTGGGACAGCTAAAACTGTTTTTT. This encodes CASSLGVGQLKLFF.

This clone was counted once. V and J are TRBV5-4 and TRBJ1-1; tentative D call: TRBD1 (5 bases). CDR1 SGHNT and CDR2 YYREEE come from the germline V gene (reference sequence). Trimming shortened V by 0 bases and J by 5 bases, and 11 bases separated the two germline ends. This CDR3 spans 14 amino acids. The CDR3 loop reads CASSLGQGRTEAFF. The DNA for the CDR3 is TGTGCCAGCAGCTTGGGGCAGGGAAGGACTGAAGCTTTCTTT. Filled out from reference TRBV5-4 and TRBJ1-1, the complete variable domain reads ETGVTQSPTHLIKTRGQQVTLRCSSQSGHNTVSWYQQALGQGPQFIFQYYREEENGRGNFPPRFSGLQFPNYSSELNVNALELDDSALYLCASSLGQGRTEAFFGQGTRLTVV.

This chain links TRBV6-5 with TRBJ1-1; D gene unclear. V was shortened by 7 bases and J by 2 bases, with 11 bases between the two germline ends. The CDR3 is 13 amino acids. Germline loops: CDR1 MNHEY, CDR2 SVGAGI. In nucleotides, the CDR3 is TGTGCCAGCACCCAAACAAGTAACACTGAAGCTTTCTTT. Residues: CASTQTSNTEAFF.